The 4 T cell receptor beta chains below all came from one sample that was sequenced in a study of shared clonotypes between healthy human individuals. Only in-frame clones appear in the TCRdb table, and some are missing; sequencing was by immunoSEQ multiplex PCR. This repertoire shows under 2.5 million clones, 92% found once; its top ten account for approximately 0.39%. The sequenced sample consisted of naive CD4+ T cells from PBMCs. Subset: CD45RA+ positively selected. The receptors were gathered from a man between 18 and 35 years old in good health. Some clones in this sample may be carry-over from other donors' samples.

The table lists this clone with a count of one. The CDR3 loop reads CASSLMRDVLTF. The CDR3 nucleotides are TGTGCCAGCAGCTTAATGAGGGACGTCCTGACTTTC. The genes are TRBV7-9 and TRBJ2-6, with D possibly matching TRBD2 (5 bases). The germline gives CDR1 SEHNR, CDR2 FQNEAQ (reference sequence). CDR3 length: 12 residues. Trimming removed 2 bases from V and 11 bases from J, with 7 bases in between.

To note about this clone: Other DNA sequences from this sample encode an identical CDR3 as well. The V gene is TRBV5-1, the J gene TRBJ2-7, with TRBD1 identical over 10 bases. CDR3 length equals 14 residues. Germline CDR1 SGHRS, CDR2 YFSETQ. Unmatched junction bases numbered 1, after V lost 3 bases and J lost 1 base. DNA of the CDR3: TGCGCCAGCAGCTCGGGACAGGGGTCCTACGAGCAGTACTTC. Translating gives CASSSGQGSYEQYF.

With regard to this clone: Compared with germline, one end of the junction differs, possibly owing to a read error. The chain joins TRBV28 to TRBJ2-1, with 8 bases lining up with TRBD2. CDR3 length: 14 residues. Germline assignment: CDR1 MDHEN and CDR2 SYDVKM. The CDR3 bases are TGCCCCCCGGATGGCGGGAGGACTTACAATGAGCAGTTCTTC. As protein: CPPDGGRTYNEQFF. Complete variable domain (other parts from reference TRBV28 and TRBJ2-1): DVKVTQSSRYLVKRTGEKVFLECVQDMDHENMFWYRQDPGLGLRLIYFSYDVKMKEKGDIPEGYSVSREKKERFSLILESASTNQTSMYLCPPDGGRTYNEQFFGPGTRLTVL.

This clone turned up a few times. The CDR3 sequence is CASRPRDCSYEQYF. CDR3 DNA: TGTGCAAGTCGCCCTCGGGACTGCTCCTACGAGCAGTACTTC. The V and J genes are TRBV12-2 and TRBJ2-7; the D call in the table, TRBD2, was not verified against the DNA. TRBV12-2 is annotated as a pseudogene. The CDR3 is 14 residues long.